This T cell receptor beta chain was captured by sequencing in a study of T cells after posttransplantation cyclophosphamide (dated by TCRdb to between 2015 and 2016). For context, the study as a whole: T cell repertoire reconstitution was tracked by TRB sequencing after myeloablative bone marrow transplantation in which posttransplantation cyclophosphamide was used as GVHD prophylaxis. Antigen receptor sequencing covered samples from approximately 38 PTCy-treated patients and some 15 of their related bone marrow donors. Blood from all 34 PTCy patients who had 1-year posttransplant specimens underwent TRB sequencing. In 3 patients, TRB sequencing was also performed on up to about 3 more blood samples taken 2 to 5.2 years after transplant, and in a handful of patients, pretransplant blood was also TRB-sequenced. TRA and TRB clonality were tightly correlated in several samples, so subsequent TCR analyses focused on TRB only. Public TRB sequences were searched against a database of over 3,000 sequences associated with responses to pathogens, tumor antigens, self-antigens and alloantigens.

What the study reported, not specific to this receptor: Across the approximately 48 patients, TRB clonality was highly associated with recipient CMV seropositivity and CMV reactivation, and diversity with PTCy was similar to that in the CNI/methotrexate controls. Donor-recipient similarity was low at 1-2 months but rose over the first year, and later blood repertoires were often dominated by donor CD8+ memory clones. The TRB repertoires of T cells infiltrating skin or GI tract showed only limited overlap with the TRB repertoires of T cells in blood.

Peripheral blood samples were provided by related bone marrow donors on the day of marrow donation. Peripheral blood and bone marrow mononuclear cells were isolated by Ficoll-Hypaque density centrifugation and cryopreserved. From its cysteine to its phenylalanine, the CDR3 spans 16 amino acids. Only the CDR3 DNA stays, 48 bases, in frame from base 1. The germline V end is reduced by 1 base and the J end by 4 bases; junction bases left unmatched: 4. CDR1 SGHVS and CDR2 FNYEAQ were looked up in the germline V gene. This clone came up many times. Its antigen target is currently unknown. Per-base qualities were not stored, and no clone one base away is much larger. TRB sequencing was run on genomic DNA with either the immunoSEQ assay at survey resolution or the hsTCRB kit. The authors' pipeline ran thus. The immunoSEQ software handled the initial read processing, while the LymphoSeq R package was used for the repertoire analyses. For each TRB dataset, clonality was calculated as 1 minus normalized Shannon entropy, and the Gini coefficient was computed as well. Phenotypes of unsorted samples were inferred by mapping TRB sequences from sorted subsets of the recipient or donor onto the same recipient's unsorted samples. Here the immuneACCESS table is served through TCRdb, limited to in-frame sequences with V and J called. Missing clones are a known gap in these copies; in checked studies unresolved V genes cover under half, and the rest lacks a known reason. Clone size and the V and J calls come from that table; the DNA yielded D and trimming. The sample features tens of thousands of clones, and none is a singleton. The leading ten clones occupy 5.9% of the sample.

The chain joins TRBV7-6 to TRBJ2-2, and 9 junctional nucleotides match TRBD1. The material sequenced was PBMCs. The clonotype originates from a man under 40 in good health and a related stem cell transplant donor. The CDR3 loop reads CASSLEQGARTGELFF. The DNA sequence follows: TGTGCCAGCAGCTTAGAACAGGGGGCGCGCACCGGGGAGCTGTTTTTT.